The 21 T cell receptor beta chains below all came from one sample that was sequenced in a study of blood T cell repertoires in COVID-19. The assay was immunoSEQ multiplex PCR, and TCRdb's table has in-frame clones only and misses some. The profile shows about 140,000 clones, roughly 85% of them singletons. The sequencing sample was made of peripheral blood. The receptors were gathered from a middle-aged man with acute or convalescent COVID-19.

The chain recombines TRBV19 with TRBJ2-2; D call uncertain. The CDR3 runs to 15 residues. Germline V gene sequence: CDR1 LNHDA, CDR2 SQIVND (reference sequence). V lost 2 bases to trimming and J lost 6 bases, with 13 bases between them. CDR3 nucleotide sequence: TGTGCCAGTAGTATACAGCTAGGAAAGTCCGGGGAGCTGTTTTTT. This sequence encodes CASSIQLGKSGELFF.

The chain uses TRBV7-6 and TRBJ1-2, with TRBD1 identical over 8 bases. The CDR3 sequence is 15 residues long. V shed 5 bases and J 5 bases; nucleotides not matched to a gene: 10. The germline V gene encodes CDR1 SGHVS and CDR2 FNYEAQ. CDR3 region: CASSPGQGSVYGYTF. The CDR3 DNA is TGTGCCAGCAGCCCAGGACAGGGTTCGGTATATGGCTACACCTTC. The variable domain in full, with the rest retrieved from reference TRBV7-6 and TRBJ1-2, is GAGVSQSPRYKVTKRGQDVALRCDPISGHVSLYWYRQALGQGPEFLTYFNYEAQQDKSGLPNDRFSAERPEGSISTLTIQRTEQRDSAMYRCASSPGQGSVYGYTFGSGTRLTVV.

This chain links TRBV28 with TRBJ1-3; D not certain. Trimming removed 5 bases from V and 4 bases from J, with 15 bases in between. Per the germline V gene, CDR1 is MDHEN and CDR2 is SYDVKM. The CDR3 runs 15 residues. The CDR3 nucleotides read TGTGCCAGCAGTCCCAGTCGGGGTCAAGGAAACACCATATATTTT. It is translated as CASSPSRGQGNTIYF. Full variable domain (missing parts from reference TRBV28 and TRBJ1-3): DVKVTQSSRYLVKRTGEKVFLECVQDMDHENMFWYRQDPGLGLRLIYFSYDVKMKEKGDIPEGYSVSREKKERFSLILESASTNQTSMYLCASSPSRGQGNTIYFGEGSWLTVV.

This clone was recorded once. The chain links TRBV19 to TRBJ2-2; D gene ambiguous. Per the germline V gene, CDR1 is LNHDA and CDR2 is SQIVND (reference sequence). The V end lost 10 bases, the J end lost 5 bases, and 14 bases lay between the germline ends. The CDR3 length is 13 residues. CDR3 bases: TGTGCCACCCGTCGGGTCCGGACCGGGGAGCTGTTTTTT. Its protein product is CATRRVRTGELFF. Supplemented by reference TRBV19 and TRBJ2-2, the full variable domain reads DGGITQSPKYLFRKEGQNVTLSCEQNLNHDAMYWYRQDPGQGLRLIYYSQIVNDFQKGDIAEGYSVSREKKESFPLTVTSAQKNPTAFYLCATRRVRTGELFFGEGSRLTVL.

The V gene is TRBV2, the J gene TRBJ1-4, with TRBD1 matching over 10 bases. V lost 4 bases, J lost 10 bases, and 3 bases stayed unmatched. Germline-derived CDR1 and CDR2 are SNHLY and FYNNEI. This CDR3 region has 13 residues. CDR3 in amino acids: CASSGRQGAKLFF. The CDR3 bases are TGTGCCAGCAGTGGAAGACAGGGGGCAAAACTGTTTTTT.

V and J are TRBV12-3 or TRBV12-4 and TRBJ1-1; possible D gene TRBD1, 5 bases. The V gene lost 7 bases and the J gene lost 1 base, with 10 bases spanning the gap. The CDR3 sequence is 13 residues long. DNA of the CDR3: TGTGCCAGCACCCCGACAGCGAACACTGAAGCTTTCTTT. This encodes CASTPTANTEAFF.

This clone appeared a single time. This chain joins TRBV3-1 (or the pseudogene TRBV3-2) and TRBJ1-1; D remains ambiguous. Trimming pared 1 base from V and 5 bases from J, leaving 8 bases between. Germline loops: CDR1 LGHDT, CDR2 YNNKEL (reference sequence). The CDR3 has 13 amino acids. The CDR3 coding sequence is TGTGCCAGCAGCCAAGTTGGCGGGACTGAAGCTTTCTTT. It is translated as CASSQVGGTEAFF.

The chain links TRBV24-1 to TRBJ2-3, with D tentatively TRBD1 (6 bases). CDR1 is KGHDR, CDR2 SFDVKD, per germline. The CDR3 has 14 amino acids. V was pared by 6 bases and J by 1 base, with 10 bases between. This CDR3 is CATSLGGRTDTQYF. Written as DNA, the CDR3 is TGTGCCACCAGTTTAGGGGGTCGCACAGATACGCAGTATTTT.

The CDR3 DNA reads TGTGCCTGGAGTGTACTTCAGGGCTGGAGCACTGAAGCTTTCTTT. Residues: CAWSVLQGWSTEAFF. The chain joins TRBV30 to TRBJ1-1; maybe TRBD1 (5 bases). Germline assignment: CDR1 GTSNPN and CDR2 SVGIG (reference sequence). The CDR3 runs to 15 residues. Between the trimmed V and J ends, which lost 0 bases and 4 bases, there was a span of 15 bases.

The genes are TRBV2 and TRBJ2-1, with 12 bases lining up with TRBD2. The V gene's germline CDR1 is SNHLY and CDR2 FYNNEI. The CDR3 contains 15 residues. The V gene end was trimmed by 5 bases and the J gene end by 9 bases; junction bases not matched to a gene: 8. The DNA for the CDR3 is TGTGCCAGCAGTCCTACCGGGACTAGCGGGTTTGAGCAGTTCTTC. It specifies CASSPTGTSGFEQFF.

The rearrangement joins TRBV11-3 to TRBJ1-1; D gene uncertain. Per the germline V gene, CDR1 is SGHNT and CDR2 is YENEEA. Trimming pared 3 bases from V and 2 bases from J, leaving 10 bases between. The CDR3 is made up of 14 amino acids. The CDR3 sequence: CASSLEERNTEAFF. The CDR3 nucleotides are TGTGCCAGCAGCTTGGAGGAACGAAACACTGAAGCTTTCTTT.

The chain links TRBV6-5 to TRBJ2-1; TRBD2 agrees at 7 bases. This CDR3 comprises 12 residues. The ends lost 6 bases at V and 12 bases at J; junction bases unmatched: 8. Germline CDR1 is MNHEY and CDR2 is SVGAGI. The CDR3 DNA is TGTGCCAGCAGGGCCGCGGGGGATGTGCAGTTCTTC. It translates to CASRAAGDVQFF.

V usage is TRBV11-2 and J usage is TRBJ2-7, with 7 bases matching TRBD2. CDR3 length equals 15 residues. J was trimmed by 2 bases and V by 1 base; bases with no gene match: 5. The germline gives CDR1 SGHAT, CDR2 FQNNGV. The CDR3, as DNA: TGTGCCAGCAGCTTAGGGTCTAGCGGTGCCTACGAGCAGTACTTC. Amino acid sequence: CASSLGSSGAYEQYF.

This rearrangement joins TRBV5-5 to TRBJ1-1; D unclear. The CDR3 consists of 15 residues. Germline V gene lookup returns CDR1 SGHKS and CDR2 YYEKEE (reference sequence). With 4 bases removed from V and 1 base from J, the gap between germline ends came to 14 bases. The CDR3 DNA reads as TGTGCCAGCAGCCCCCGGGTCTTTGGGAACACTGAAGCTTTCTTT. Translated: CASSPRVFGNTEAFF. Full variable domain (remainder filled in from reference TRBV5-5 and TRBJ1-1): DAGVTQSPTHLIKTRGQQVTLRCSPISGHKSVSWYQQVLGQGPQFIFQYYEKEERGRGNFPDRFSARQFPNYSSELNVNALLLGDSALYLCASSPRVFGNTEAFFGQGTRLTVV.

The chain links TRBV5-4 to TRBJ1-5, with D perhaps matching TRBD1 (5 bases). The CDR3 is made up of 14 amino acids. Germline assignment: CDR1 SGHNT and CDR2 YYREEE (reference sequence). V gave up 4 bases and J gave up 0 bases, with 8 bases separating them. The DNA for the CDR3 is TGTGCCAGCAGCCCAGACAGTAGCAATCAGCCCCAGCATTTT. Translated, it gives CASSPDSSNQPQHF.

The gene calls are TRBV5-1 and TRBJ1-2; D perhaps matches TRBD1 (6 bases). Germline assignment: CDR1 SGHRS and CDR2 YFSETQ. V was cut by 6 bases and J by 8 bases, with 20 bases left in between. The CDR3 sequence is 14 residues long. The CDR3 sequence is CASTDTTGNRGYTF. DNA of the CDR3: TGCGCCAGCACAGACACGACAGGAAATCGGGGCTACACCTTC.

The V gene is TRBV5-8, the J gene TRBJ2-1; TRBD2 aligns across 13 bases. This CDR3 is built from 16 residues. Germline lookup yields CDR1 SGHTS and CDR2 YDEGEE. V was clipped by 3 bases and J by 5 bases; unmatched bases: 5. In DNA, the CDR3 is TGTGCCAGCAGCTGGACTAGCGGGAGTAGAAACAATGAGCAGTTCTTC. It translates to CASSWTSGSRNNEQFF. The full variable domain, its missing parts supplied by reference TRBV5-8 and TRBJ2-1, is EAGVTQSPTHLIKTRGQQATLRCSPISGHTSVYWYQQALGLGLQFLLWYDEGEERNRGNFPPRFSGRQFPNYSSELNVNALELEDSALYLCASSWTSGSRNNEQFFGPGTRLTVL.

V is TRBV11-3 and J is TRBJ2-7, with 9 positions matching TRBD1. Germline V gives CDR1 SGHNT, CDR2 YENEEA. The CDR3 consists of 14 residues. Trimming at V came to 3 bases and at J to 1 base, leaving 1 base not matched to a gene. The CDR3 DNA reads TGTGCCAGCAGCTTGACAGGGGGTTCCTACGAGCAGTACTTC. Translated, it gives CASSLTGGSYEQYF.

The chain recombines TRBV7-3 with TRBJ2-3; TRBD2 aligns across 7 bases. The ends lost 1 base at V and 5 bases at J; junction bases unmatched: 3. This CDR3 region has 14 residues. In germline, CDR1 is SGHTA, CDR2 FQGTGA. The CDR3 sequence: CASSLSGGIDTQYF. DNA of the CDR3: TGTGCCAGCAGCTTAAGCGGGGGAATAGATACGCAGTATTTT. Supplemented by reference TRBV7-3 and TRBJ2-3, the full variable domain reads GAGVSQTPSNKVTEKGKYVELRCDPISGHTALYWYRQSLGQGPEFLIYFQGTGAADDSGLPNDRFFAVRPEGSVSTLKIQRTERGDSAVYLCASSLSGGIDTQYFGPGTRLTVL.

The CDR3 DNA is TGTGCCAGCTCACCACCGTCGGGGGGCACCTACGAGCAGTACTTC. Translation gives CASSPPSGGTYEQYF. This rearrangement joins TRBV18 to TRBJ2-7; TRBD2 is a possible D gene (7 bases). The CDR3 loop spans 15 amino acids. V was trimmed by 0 bases and J by 2 bases, leaving 11 bases between them. The V gene's germline CDR1 is KGHSH and CDR2 LQKENI. Full variable domain (rest looked up from reference TRBV18 and TRBJ2-7): NAGVMQNPRHLVRRRGQEARLRCSPMKGHSHVYWYRQLPEEGLKFMVYLQKENIIDESGMPKERFSAEFPKEGPSILRIQQVVRGDSAAYFCASSPPSGGTYEQYFGPGTRLTVT.

The V gene is TRBV6-2 or TRBV6-3, the J gene TRBJ2-3, with D maybe TRBD2 (5 bases). Trimming removed 6 bases at V and 3 bases at J, with 7 bases between. Germline CDR1 is MNHEY and CDR2 is SVGEGT. The length of the CDR3 is 12 residues. This CDR3 reads CASSQRTDTQYF. CDR3 DNA: TGTGCCAGCAGCCAGCGGACAGATACGCAGTATTTT.